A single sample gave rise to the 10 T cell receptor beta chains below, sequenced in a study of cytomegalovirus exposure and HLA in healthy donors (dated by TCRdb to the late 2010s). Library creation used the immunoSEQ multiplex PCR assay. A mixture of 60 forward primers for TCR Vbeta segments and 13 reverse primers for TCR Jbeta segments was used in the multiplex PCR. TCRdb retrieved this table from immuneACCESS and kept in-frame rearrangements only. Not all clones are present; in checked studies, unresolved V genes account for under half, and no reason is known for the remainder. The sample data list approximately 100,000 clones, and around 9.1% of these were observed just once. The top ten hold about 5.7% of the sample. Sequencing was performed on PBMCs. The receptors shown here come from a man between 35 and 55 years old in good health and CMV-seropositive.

The CDR3 region is CASSPGGLAGGTDTQYF. The CDR3 nucleotides read TGTGCCAGTAGTCCCGGGGGACTAGCGGGAGGGACAGATACGCAGTATTTT. The chain couples TRBV19 to TRBJ2-3; 16 bases fit TRBD2. Per germline, CDR1 LNHDA and CDR2 SQIVND (reference sequence). V shed 5 bases and J 3 bases; nucleotides not matched to a gene: 5. This CDR3 is 17 amino acids long.

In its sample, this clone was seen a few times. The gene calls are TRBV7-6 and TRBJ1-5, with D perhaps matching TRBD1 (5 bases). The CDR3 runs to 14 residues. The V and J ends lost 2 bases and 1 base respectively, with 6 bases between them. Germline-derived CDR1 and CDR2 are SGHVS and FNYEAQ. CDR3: CASSLRQSNQPQHF. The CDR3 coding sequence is TGTGCCAGCAGCTTACGACAGAGCAATCAGCCCCAGCATTTT.

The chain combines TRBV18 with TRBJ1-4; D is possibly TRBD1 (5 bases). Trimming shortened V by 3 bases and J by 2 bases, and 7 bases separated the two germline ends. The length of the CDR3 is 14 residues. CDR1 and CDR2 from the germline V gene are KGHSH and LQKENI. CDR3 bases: TGTGCCAGCTCACCCAGGGCTACTAATGAAAAACTGTTTTTT. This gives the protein CASSPRATNEKLFF. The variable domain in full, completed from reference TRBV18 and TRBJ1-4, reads NAGVMQNPRHLVRRRGQEARLRCSPMKGHSHVYWYRQLPEEGLKFMVYLQKENIIDESGMPKERFSAEFPKEGPSILRIQQVVRGDSAAYFCASSPRATNEKLFFGSGTQLSVL.

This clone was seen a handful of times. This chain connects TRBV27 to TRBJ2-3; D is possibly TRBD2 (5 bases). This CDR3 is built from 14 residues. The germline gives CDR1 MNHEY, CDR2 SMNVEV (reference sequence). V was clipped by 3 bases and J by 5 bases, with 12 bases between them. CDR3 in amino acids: CASSFSGYKDTQYF. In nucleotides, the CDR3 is TGTGCCAGCAGTTTTTCGGGGTATAAAGATACGCAGTATTTT.

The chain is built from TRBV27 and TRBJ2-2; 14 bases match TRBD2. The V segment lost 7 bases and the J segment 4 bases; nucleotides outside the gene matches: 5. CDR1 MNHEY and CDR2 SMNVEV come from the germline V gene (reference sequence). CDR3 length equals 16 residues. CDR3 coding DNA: TGTGCCAGCAAGGGACTAGCGGGAGTTCGCACCGGGGAGCTGTTTTTT. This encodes CASKGLAGVRTGELFF.

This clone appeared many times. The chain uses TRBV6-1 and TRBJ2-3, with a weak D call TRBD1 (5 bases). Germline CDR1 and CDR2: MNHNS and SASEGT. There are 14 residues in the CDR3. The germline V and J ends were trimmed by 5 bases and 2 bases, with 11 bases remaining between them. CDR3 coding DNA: TGTGCCAGCAGTCTTGACAGTTCCACAGATACGCAGTATTTT. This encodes CASSLDSSTDTQYF.

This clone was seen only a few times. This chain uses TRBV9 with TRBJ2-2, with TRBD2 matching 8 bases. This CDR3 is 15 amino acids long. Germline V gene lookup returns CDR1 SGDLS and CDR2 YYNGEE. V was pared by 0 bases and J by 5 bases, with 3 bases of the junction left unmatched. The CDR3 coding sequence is TGTGCCAGCAGCGTAGATGGCGGGAGGACCGGGGAGCTGTTTTTT. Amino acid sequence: CASSVDGGRTGELFF.

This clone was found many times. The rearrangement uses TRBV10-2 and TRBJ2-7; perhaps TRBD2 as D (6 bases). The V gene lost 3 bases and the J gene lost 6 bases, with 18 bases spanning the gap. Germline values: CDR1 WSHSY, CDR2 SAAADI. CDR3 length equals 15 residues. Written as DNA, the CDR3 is TGCGCCAGCAGTGAAACTAGCCCGGAGTACGGCGAGCAGTACTTC. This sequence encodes CASSETSPEYGEQYF.

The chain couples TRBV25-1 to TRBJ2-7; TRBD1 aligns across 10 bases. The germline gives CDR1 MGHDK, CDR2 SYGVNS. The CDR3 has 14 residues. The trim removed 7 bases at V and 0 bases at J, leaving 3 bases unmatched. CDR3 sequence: CASKDRGVSYEQYF. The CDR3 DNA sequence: TGTGCCAGCAAGGACAGGGGGGTCTCCTACGAGCAGTACTTC.

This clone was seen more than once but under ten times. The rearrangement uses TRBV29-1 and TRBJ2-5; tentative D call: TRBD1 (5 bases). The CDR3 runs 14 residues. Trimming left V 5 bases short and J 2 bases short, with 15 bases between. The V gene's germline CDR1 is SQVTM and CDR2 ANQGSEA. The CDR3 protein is CSVKQGYGQETQYF. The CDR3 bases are TGCAGCGTTAAGCAGGGTTACGGACAAGAGACCCAGTACTTC.